Shown below are 3 T cell receptor beta chains from a single sample sequenced in a study of blood T cell repertoires in COVID-19. Generated by immunoSEQ multiplex PCR, the TCRdb table keeps only in-frame clones and is missing some. Here the sample spans 150,000 to 200,000 clones, roughly nine tenths being singletons. The sequenced sample was peripheral blood. The source is a young man who had recovered from COVID-19.

This clone appeared a few times. V usage is TRBV2 and J usage is TRBJ2-7, with TRBD1 matching over 11 bases. Germline trimming cut 8 bases from V and 6 bases from J; bases unmatched to any gene: 6. The germline V gene has CDR1 SNHLY and CDR2 FYNNEI. The CDR3 has 13 residues. This chain's CDR3 is CASGGTGGSEQYF. The CDR3 DNA sequence: TGTGCCAGCGGGGGGACAGGGGGATCCGAGCAGTACTTC.

The CDR3, as DNA: TGTGCCAGCAGCGCCGGTTGGGGCTACACCTTC. Translating it yields CASSAGWGYTF. V gene TRBV5-6 combines with J gene TRBJ1-2; D is unresolved. The CDR3 loop spans 11 amino acids. Germline V gene data show CDR1 as SGHDT and CDR2 as YYEEEE. With 4 bases removed from V and 8 bases from J, the gap between germline ends came to 9 bases.

The V call is TRBV5-1, the J call TRBJ2-1; 8 bases fit TRBD2. The CDR3 runs 19 residues. Per germline, CDR1 SGHRS and CDR2 YFSETQ. V gave up 1 base and J gave up 5 bases; unmatched junction bases: 17. CDR3 loop: CASSLRSPSTSGLHNEQFF. CDR3 in DNA: TGCGCCAGCAGCTTGCGATCCCCGTCAACTAGCGGACTTCACAATGAGCAGTTCTTC. The full variable domain, with the rest looked up from reference TRBV5-1 and TRBJ2-1, is KAGVTQTPRYLIKTRGQQVTLSCSPISGHRSVSWYQQTPGQGLQFLFEYFSETQRNKGNFPGRFSGRQFSNSRSEMNVSTLELGDSALYLCASSLRSPSTSGLHNEQFFGPGTRLTVL.